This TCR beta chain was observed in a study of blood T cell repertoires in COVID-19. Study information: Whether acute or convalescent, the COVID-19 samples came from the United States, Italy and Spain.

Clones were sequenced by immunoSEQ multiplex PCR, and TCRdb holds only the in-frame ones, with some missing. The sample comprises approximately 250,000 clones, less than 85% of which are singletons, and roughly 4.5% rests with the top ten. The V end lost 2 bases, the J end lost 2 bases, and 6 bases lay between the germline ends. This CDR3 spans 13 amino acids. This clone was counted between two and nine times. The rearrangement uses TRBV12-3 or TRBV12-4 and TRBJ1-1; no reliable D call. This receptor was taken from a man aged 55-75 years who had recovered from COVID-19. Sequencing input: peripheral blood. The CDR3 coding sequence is TGTGCCAGCAGTTTAAATCAAAACACTGAAGCTTTCTTT. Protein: CASSLNQNTEAFF.